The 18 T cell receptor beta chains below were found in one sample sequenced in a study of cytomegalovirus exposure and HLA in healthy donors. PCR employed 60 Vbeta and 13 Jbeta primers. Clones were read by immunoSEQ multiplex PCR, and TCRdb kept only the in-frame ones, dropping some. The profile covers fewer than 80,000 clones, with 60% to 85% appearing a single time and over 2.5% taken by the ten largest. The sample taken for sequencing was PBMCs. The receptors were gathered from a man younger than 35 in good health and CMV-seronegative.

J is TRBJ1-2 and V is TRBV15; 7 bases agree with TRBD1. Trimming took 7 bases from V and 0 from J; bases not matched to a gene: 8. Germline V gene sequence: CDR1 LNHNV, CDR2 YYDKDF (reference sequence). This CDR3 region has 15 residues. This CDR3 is CATNTGTASNYGYTF. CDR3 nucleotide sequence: TGTGCCACCAACACCGGGACAGCCTCTAACTATGGCTACACCTTC.

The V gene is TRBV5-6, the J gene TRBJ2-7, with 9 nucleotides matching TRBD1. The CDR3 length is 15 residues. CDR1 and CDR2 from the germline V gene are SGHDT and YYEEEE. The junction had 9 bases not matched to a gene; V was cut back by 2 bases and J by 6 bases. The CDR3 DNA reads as TGTGCCAGCAGCTTAGGGGGGACAGGGTCTGGCGAGCAGTACTTC. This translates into CASSLGGTGSGEQYF.

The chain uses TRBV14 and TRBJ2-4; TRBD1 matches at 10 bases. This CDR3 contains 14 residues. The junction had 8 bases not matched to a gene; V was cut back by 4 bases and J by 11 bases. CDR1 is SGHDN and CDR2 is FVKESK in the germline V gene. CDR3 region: CASSPGQGVGVQYF. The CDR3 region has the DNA TGTGCCAGCAGCCCTGGACAGGGGGTGGGAGTTCAGTACTTC. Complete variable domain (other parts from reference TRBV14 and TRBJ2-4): EAGVTQFPSHSVIEKGQTVTLRCDPISGHDNLYWYRRVMGKEIKFLLHFVKESKQDESGMPNNRFLAERTGGTYSTLKVQPAELEDSGVYFCASSPGQGVGVQYFGAGTRLSVL.

This CDR3 is CASSLDQGAEAFF. The CDR3 DNA follows: TGTGCCAGCAGCTTGGACCAGGGGGCTGAAGCTTTCTTT. The J gene is TRBJ1-1, the V gene TRBV5-4; 7 bases are shared with TRBD1. CDR1 and CDR2 (germline): SGHNT, YYREEE (reference sequence). The CDR3 length is 13 residues. V trimming: 0 bases; J trimming: 6 bases; junction bases outside the gene matches: 2.

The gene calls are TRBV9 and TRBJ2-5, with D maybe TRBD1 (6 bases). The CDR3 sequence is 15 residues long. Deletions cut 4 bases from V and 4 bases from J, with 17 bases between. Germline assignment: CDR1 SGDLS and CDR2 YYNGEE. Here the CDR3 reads CASSTAGTTRETQYF. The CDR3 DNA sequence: TGTGCCAGCAGCACGGCCGGGACAACACGAGAGACCCAGTACTTC.

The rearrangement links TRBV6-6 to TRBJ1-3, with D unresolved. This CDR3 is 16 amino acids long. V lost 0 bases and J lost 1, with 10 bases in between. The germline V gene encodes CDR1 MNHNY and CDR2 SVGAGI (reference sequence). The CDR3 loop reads CASSYSQLLSGNTIYF. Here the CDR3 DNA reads TGTGCCAGCAGTTACTCCCAACTGCTTTCTGGAAACACCATATATTTT.

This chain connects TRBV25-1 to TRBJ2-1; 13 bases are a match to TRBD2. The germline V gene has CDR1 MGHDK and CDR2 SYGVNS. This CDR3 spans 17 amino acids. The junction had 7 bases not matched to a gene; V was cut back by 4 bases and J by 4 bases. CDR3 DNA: TGTGCCAGCAGTGTGACTAGCGGGGGGTGGGGGTACAATGAGCAGTTCTTC. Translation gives CASSVTSGGWGYNEQFF.

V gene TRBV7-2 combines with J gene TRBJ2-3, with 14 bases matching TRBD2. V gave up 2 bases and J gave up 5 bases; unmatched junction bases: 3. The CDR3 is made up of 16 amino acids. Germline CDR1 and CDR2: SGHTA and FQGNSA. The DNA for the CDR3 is TGTGCCAGCAGCTTACGACTAGCGGGGGGGCAAGATACGCAGTATTTT. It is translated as CASSLRLAGGQDTQYF.

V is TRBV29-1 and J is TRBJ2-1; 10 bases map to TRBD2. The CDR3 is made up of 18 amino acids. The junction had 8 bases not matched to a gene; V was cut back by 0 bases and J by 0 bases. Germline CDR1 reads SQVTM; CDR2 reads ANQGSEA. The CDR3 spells CSVEDRLQRGGSYNEQFF. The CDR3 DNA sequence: TGCAGCGTTGAAGATCGCCTTCAGCGGGGGGGCTCCTACAATGAGCAGTTCTTC.

CDR3 DNA: TGTGCCAGCAGTGAGTCGGGAAGCCATGGCTACACCTTC. Protein: CASSESGSHGYTF. V is TRBV2 and J is TRBJ1-2; D is uncertain. CDR1 SNHLY and CDR2 FYNNEI come from the germline V gene. With 3 bases removed from V and 6 bases from J, the gap between germline ends came to 11 bases. CDR3 length: 13 amino acids.

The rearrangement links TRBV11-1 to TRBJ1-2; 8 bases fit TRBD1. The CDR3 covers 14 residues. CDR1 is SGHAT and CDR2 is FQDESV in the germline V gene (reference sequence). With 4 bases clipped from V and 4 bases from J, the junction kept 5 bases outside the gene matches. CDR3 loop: CASSSTDRGYGYTF. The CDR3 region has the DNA TGTGCCAGCAGCTCCACAGACAGGGGCTATGGCTACACCTTC.

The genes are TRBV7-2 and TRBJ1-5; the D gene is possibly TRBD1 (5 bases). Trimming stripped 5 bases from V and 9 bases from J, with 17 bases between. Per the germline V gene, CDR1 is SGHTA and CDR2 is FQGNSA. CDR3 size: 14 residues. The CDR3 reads CASSPTAVLGPQHF. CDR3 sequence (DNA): TGTGCCAGCAGCCCGACAGCTGTCTTAGGGCCCCAGCATTTT.

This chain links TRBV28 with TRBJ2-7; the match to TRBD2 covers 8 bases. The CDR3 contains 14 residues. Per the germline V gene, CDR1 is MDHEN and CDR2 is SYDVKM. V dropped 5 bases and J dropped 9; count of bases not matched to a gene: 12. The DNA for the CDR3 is TGTGCCAGCAGTATATTAGCGGGGCCCTCGGCGCAGTACTTC. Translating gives CASSILAGPSAQYF.

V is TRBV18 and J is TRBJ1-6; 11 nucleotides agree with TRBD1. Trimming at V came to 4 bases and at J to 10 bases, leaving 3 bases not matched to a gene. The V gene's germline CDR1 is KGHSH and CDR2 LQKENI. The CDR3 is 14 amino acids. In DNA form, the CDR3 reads TGTGCCAGCTCACTGGACAGGGGGCAGTCACCCCTCCACTTT. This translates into CASSLDRGQSPLHF.

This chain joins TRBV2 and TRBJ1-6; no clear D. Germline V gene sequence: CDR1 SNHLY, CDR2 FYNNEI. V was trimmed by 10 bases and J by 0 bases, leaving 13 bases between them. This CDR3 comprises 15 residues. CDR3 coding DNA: TGTGCCAAGGGTTTGGCGGGCTCCTATAATTCACCCCTCCACTTT. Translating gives CAKGLAGSYNSPLHF.

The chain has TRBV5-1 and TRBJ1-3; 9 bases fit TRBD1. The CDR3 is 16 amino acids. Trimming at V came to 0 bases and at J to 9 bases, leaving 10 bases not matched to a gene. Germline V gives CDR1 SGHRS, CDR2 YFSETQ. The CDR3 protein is CASSLDGTGMDSTIYF. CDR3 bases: TGCGCCAGCAGCTTGGACGGGACAGGGATGGATAGCACCATATATTTT.

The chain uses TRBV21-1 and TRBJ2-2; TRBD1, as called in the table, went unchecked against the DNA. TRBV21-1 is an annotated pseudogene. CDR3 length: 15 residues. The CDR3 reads CASSNWARNTGELFF. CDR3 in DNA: TGTGCCAGCAGCAACTGGGCCAGGAACACCGGGGAGCTGTTTTTT.

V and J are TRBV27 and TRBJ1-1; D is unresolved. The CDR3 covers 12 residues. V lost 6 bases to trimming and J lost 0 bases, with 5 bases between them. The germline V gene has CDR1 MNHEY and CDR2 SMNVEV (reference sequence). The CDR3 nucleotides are TGTGCCAGCAGGGGCTTGAACACTGAAGCTTTCTTT. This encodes CASRGLNTEAFF.